A selection of T cell receptor beta chains follows, all from one sample in a study of technical replicates of blood from several donors. Sequenced by immunoSEQ multiplex PCR; TCRdb stores in-frame clones only, minus some. The sample includes under 75,000 clones, 85% to 95% of them seen just once. Sequences were obtained from T cells isolated from PBMCs. The source of these receptors is a human donor in good health. Each CDR3 is given with its conserved first and last residue. Fields, in order: J gene, V gene, D gene, clone size, CDR3 protein, CDR3 DNA. D genes are given only for firm matches. The size entry is marked missing in some rows and otherwise reads once, few, many or a size class.

j_call: TRBJ2-7; v_call: TRBV11-2; d_call: -; clone_size: -; cdr3_aa: CASSLGPQGYEQYF; cdr3_nt: TGTGCCAGCAGCTTAGGACCTCAGGGCTACGAGCAGTACTTC
j_call: TRBJ2-7; v_call: TRBV11-2; d_call: TRBD2; clone_size: -; cdr3_aa: CASSLGLASTYEQYF; cdr3_nt: TGTGCCAGCAGCTTAGGACTAGCGAGTACCTACGAGCAGTACTTC
j_call: TRBJ2-1; v_call: TRBV5-1; d_call: TRBD1; clone_size: -; cdr3_aa: CASSQAGTVWGQSSYNEQFF; cdr3_nt: TGCGCCAGCAGCCAAGCCGGGACAGTCTGGGGACAATCCTCCTACAATGAGCAGTTCTTC
j_call: TRBJ2-2; v_call: TRBV19; d_call: -; clone_size: -; cdr3_aa: CASSIGGITGELFF; cdr3_nt: TGTGCCAGTAGTATTGGCGGGATTACCGGGGAGCTGTTTTTT
j_call: TRBJ2-1; v_call: TRBV5-4; d_call: TRBD2; clone_size: -; cdr3_aa: CASGLAGGHNEQFF; cdr3_nt: TGTGCCAGCGGCTTAGCGGGAGGACACAATGAGCAGTTCTTC
j_call: TRBJ2-7; v_call: TRBV7-2; d_call: TRBD2; clone_size: -; cdr3_aa: CASSFTRGGEQYF; cdr3_nt: TGTGCCAGCAGCTTTACCCGGGGAGGGGAGCAGTACTTC
j_call: TRBJ2-3; v_call: TRBV6-1; d_call: -; clone_size: -; cdr3_aa: CASSEALGVPDTQYF; cdr3_nt: TGTGCCAGCAGTGAAGCGTTAGGGGTTCCAGATACGCAGTATTTT
j_call: TRBJ1-4; v_call: TRBV7-9; d_call: -; clone_size: -; cdr3_aa: CASSLHQKLFF; cdr3_nt: TGTGCCAGCAGCTTACATCAAAAACTGTTTTTT
j_call: TRBJ1-2; v_call: TRBV6-5; d_call: -; clone_size: -; cdr3_aa: CASRTGGYGYTF; cdr3_nt: TGTGCCAGCAGGACCGGGGGTTACGGCTACACCTTC
j_call: TRBJ2-6; v_call: TRBV15; d_call: -; clone_size: -; cdr3_aa: CATGNSGVSGANVLTF; cdr3_nt: TGTGCCACCGGAAATTCAGGGGTCTCTGGGGCCAACGTCCTGACTTTC
j_call: TRBJ2-2; v_call: TRBV7-9; d_call: TRBD2; clone_size: -; cdr3_aa: CASSLGLAANTGELFF; cdr3_nt: TGTGCCAGCAGCTTAGGTCTAGCGGCGAACACCGGGGAGCTGTTTTTT
j_call: TRBJ2-7; v_call: TRBV7-2; d_call: TRBD2; clone_size: -; cdr3_aa: CASSVAGGFDEQYF; cdr3_nt: TGTGCCAGCAGCGTAGCGGGAGGGTTTGACGAGCAGTACTTC
j_call: TRBJ1-1; v_call: TRBV19; d_call: -; clone_size: -; cdr3_aa: CASSTNFGNTEAFF; cdr3_nt: TGTGCCAGTAGTACCAACTTTGGTAACACTGAAGCTTTCTTT
j_call: TRBJ2-3; v_call: TRBV27; d_call: -; clone_size: -; cdr3_aa: CASSPDDLYTQYF; cdr3_nt: TGTGCCAGCAGTCCGGATGACTTATATACGCAGTATTTT
j_call: TRBJ2-7; v_call: TRBV7-6; d_call: TRBD2; clone_size: once; cdr3_aa: CASSSRYSGRGEQYF; cdr3_nt: TGTGCCAGCAGCTCCCGATATAGCGGGAGGGGGGAGCAGTACTTC
j_call: TRBJ1-2; v_call: TRBV2; d_call: TRBD1; clone_size: -; cdr3_aa: CASRILTGQAYGYTF; cdr3_nt: TGTGCCAGCAGGATCCTGACGGGACAGGCCTATGGCTACACCTTC
j_call: TRBJ2-1; v_call: TRBV9; d_call: TRBD2; clone_size: -; cdr3_aa: CASSVSGRSYNEQFF; cdr3_nt: TGTGCCAGCAGCGTTAGCGGGAGGTCTTACAATGAGCAGTTCTTC
j_call: TRBJ1-2; v_call: TRBV2; d_call: -; clone_size: once; cdr3_aa: CASSRMSTYGYTF; cdr3_nt: TGTGCCAGCAGTCGAATGAGTACCTATGGCTACACCTTC
j_call: TRBJ2-1; v_call: TRBV7-9; d_call: -; clone_size: -; cdr3_aa: CASSLSSSPNEQFF; cdr3_nt: TGTGCCAGCAGCTTAAGCTCTTCCCCCAATGAGCAGTTCTTC
j_call: TRBJ1-2; v_call: TRBV6-1; d_call: TRBD1; clone_size: -; cdr3_aa: CASKGTANGYTF; cdr3_nt: TGTGCCAGCAAGGGGACAGCGAATGGCTACACCTTC
j_call: TRBJ1-4; v_call: TRBV28; d_call: TRBD1; clone_size: -; cdr3_aa: CASSLTGTGDEKLFF; cdr3_nt: TGTGCCAGCAGTTTAACCGGGACAGGGGATGAAAAACTGTTTTTT
j_call: TRBJ1-1; v_call: TRBV27; d_call: TRBD1; clone_size: -; cdr3_aa: CASSPRDRDTDAFF; cdr3_nt: TGTGCCAGCAGTCCCCGGGACAGGGATACGGACGCTTTCTTT
j_call: TRBJ1-4; v_call: TRBV7-2; d_call: TRBD1; clone_size: -; cdr3_aa: CASSPTGANEKLFF; cdr3_nt: TGTGCCAGCAGCCCTACAGGGGCTAATGAAAAACTGTTTTTT
j_call: TRBJ2-5; v_call: TRBV5-1; d_call: TRBD2; clone_size: -; cdr3_aa: CASSFGRGTETQYF; cdr3_nt: TGCGCCAGCAGCTTCGGGAGGGGTACCGAGACCCAGTACTTC
j_call: TRBJ2-1; v_call: TRBV4-2; d_call: -; clone_size: -; cdr3_aa: CASSTLDEQFF; cdr3_nt: TGTGCCAGCAGCACGCTAGATGAGCAGTTCTTC
j_call: TRBJ2-3; v_call: TRBV5-6; d_call: -; clone_size: -; cdr3_aa: CASRPIGTDTQYF; cdr3_nt: TGTGCCAGCAGGCCGATAGGCACAGATACGCAGTATTTT
j_call: TRBJ2-7; v_call: TRBV27; d_call: -; clone_size: -; cdr3_aa: CASSLIGGINLEQYF; cdr3_nt: TGTGCCAGCAGTTTAATCGGGGGAATTAATCTCGAGCAGTACTTC
j_call: TRBJ2-5; v_call: TRBV27; d_call: TRBD1; clone_size: -; cdr3_aa: CASSLNSDRGELETQYF; cdr3_nt: TGTGCCAGCAGTTTAAATTCGGACAGGGGGGAGCTCGAGACCCAGTACTTC